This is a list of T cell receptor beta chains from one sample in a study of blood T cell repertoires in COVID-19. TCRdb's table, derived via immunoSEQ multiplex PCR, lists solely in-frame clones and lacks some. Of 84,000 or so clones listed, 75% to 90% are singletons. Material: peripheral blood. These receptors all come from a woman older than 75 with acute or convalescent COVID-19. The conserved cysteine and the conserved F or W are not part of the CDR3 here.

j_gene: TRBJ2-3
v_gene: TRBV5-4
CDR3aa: ASSSSDTQY

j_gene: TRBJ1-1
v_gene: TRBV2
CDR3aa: ASSGDTEAF

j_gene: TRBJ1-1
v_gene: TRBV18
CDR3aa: ASSGYRGEGTEAF

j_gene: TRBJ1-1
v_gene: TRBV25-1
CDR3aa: ASSEFRGPNTEAF

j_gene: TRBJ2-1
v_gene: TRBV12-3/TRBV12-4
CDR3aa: ASRGTVHNEQF

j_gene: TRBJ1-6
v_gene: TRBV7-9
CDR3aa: ASSSQGRGNSPLH

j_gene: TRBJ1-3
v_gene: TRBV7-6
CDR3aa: ASSLRQGESSGNTIY

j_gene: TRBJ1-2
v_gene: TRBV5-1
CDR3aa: ASRGQQYGYT

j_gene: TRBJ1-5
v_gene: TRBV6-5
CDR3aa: AVQGWGSNQPQH

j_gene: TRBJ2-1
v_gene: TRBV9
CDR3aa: ASSVLPGDNEQF

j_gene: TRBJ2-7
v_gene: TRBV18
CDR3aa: ASSPPTVPTYEQY

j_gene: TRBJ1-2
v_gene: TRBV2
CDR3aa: ASSEQYGYT

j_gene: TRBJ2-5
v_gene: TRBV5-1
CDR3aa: ASSWEIQETQY

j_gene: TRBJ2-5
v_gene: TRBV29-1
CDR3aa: SVGHRGGQETQY

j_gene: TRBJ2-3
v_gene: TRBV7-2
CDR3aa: ASSLVGGRTQY

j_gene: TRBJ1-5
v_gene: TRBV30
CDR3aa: AWSVDRDQPQH

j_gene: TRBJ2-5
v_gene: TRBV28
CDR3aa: ASSLSVRDSEETQY

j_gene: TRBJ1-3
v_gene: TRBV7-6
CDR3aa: ASSPTGGSSGNTIY

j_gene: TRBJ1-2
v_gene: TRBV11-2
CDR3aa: ASSKLTGDGYT

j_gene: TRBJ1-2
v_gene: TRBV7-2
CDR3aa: ASSGQLINYGYT

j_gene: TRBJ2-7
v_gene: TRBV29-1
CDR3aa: STSWGDPSGEQY

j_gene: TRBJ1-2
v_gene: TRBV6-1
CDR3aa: ASSETPASYGYT

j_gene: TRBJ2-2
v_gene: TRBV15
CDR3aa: ATSRDRWREGLSVVGELF